Shown below are 20 T cell receptor beta chains from a single sample sequenced in a study of cytomegalovirus exposure and HLA in healthy donors. The PCR made use of 60 Vbeta and 13 Jbeta primers. Clones were sequenced by immunoSEQ multiplex PCR, and TCRdb holds only the in-frame ones, with some missing. The sample lists fewer than 200,000 clones; 70% to 90% were seen once. Input material: PBMCs. These receptors all stem from a woman aged 18 to 35 in good health and CMV-seronegative.

The J gene is TRBJ2-3, the V gene TRBV19, with 8 bases identical to TRBD2. The CDR3 runs 15 residues. CDR1 LNHDA and CDR2 SQIVND come from the germline V gene (reference sequence). V lost 4 bases and J lost 2; bases outside the gene matches: 5. The CDR3 here is CASSTRGGYTDTQYF. In DNA form, the CDR3 reads TGTGCCAGTAGTACTCGGGGGGGGTACACAGATACGCAGTATTTT. The full variable domain, completed using reference TRBV19 and TRBJ2-3, is DGGITQSPKYLFRKEGQNVTLSCEQNLNHDAMYWYRQDPGQGLRLIYYSQIVNDFQKGDIAEGYSVSREKKESFPLTVTSAQKNPTAFYLCASSTRGGYTDTQYFGPGTRLTVL.

The gene calls are TRBV4-1 and TRBJ1-5, with D unresolved. The V and J ends lost 0 bases and 7 bases respectively, with 16 bases between them. The germline V gene has CDR1 MGHRA and CDR2 YSYEKL. The CDR3 consists of 16 residues. CDR3 protein: CASSQDIGWRAQPQHF. Written as DNA, the CDR3 is TGCGCCAGCAGCCAAGACATAGGGTGGAGGGCACAGCCCCAGCATTTT.

In this sample, this clone turned up a few times. The chain carries TRBV7-9 and TRBJ1-3; D remains ambiguous. The CDR3 is 16 residues long. Per the germline V gene, CDR1 is SEHNR and CDR2 is FQNEAQ (reference sequence). V was trimmed by 4 bases and J by 3 bases, leaving 16 bases between them. The CDR3 DNA sequence: TGTGCCAGCAGCTCCTTACGGGTCTTGGGTGGAAACACCATATATTTT. Translating gives CASSSLRVLGGNTIYF.

V usage is TRBV11-2 and J usage is TRBJ1-1; TRBD1 is a possible D gene (6 bases). Germline V gene sequence: CDR1 SGHAT, CDR2 FQNNGV. The ends were cut back, 5 bases at V and 5 bases at J, with 12 bases in the middle. The CDR3 is made up of 13 amino acids. The CDR3 DNA reads TGTGCCAGCAGCCCAGGGGCACGGACTGAAGCTTTCTTT. Its protein is CASSPGARTEAFF.

This chain links TRBV10-3 with TRBJ2-3; weak D call: TRBD2 (6 bases). V gave up 3 bases and J gave up 3 bases, with 10 bases separating them. The CDR3 extends over 14 amino acids. The V gene's germline CDR1 is ENHRY and CDR2 SYGVKD. The CDR3 nucleotides are TGTGCCATCAGTGAAGGCGGGATGACAGATACGCAGTATTTT. Encoded protein: CAISEGGMTDTQYF.

The V call is TRBV11-2, the J call TRBJ2-3; a weak D match, TRBD1 (6 bases). CDR3 size: 15 residues. V was cut by 2 bases and J by 1 base, with 10 bases left in between. Germline V gene sequence: CDR1 SGHAT, CDR2 FQNNGV. Here the CDR3 DNA reads TGTGCCAGCAGCTTACCGGCAGGGGGCACAGATACGCAGTATTTT. It encodes CASSLPAGGTDTQYF.

The CDR3 loop is CASSLVAPAGGHGYTF. The CDR3 coding sequence is TGCGCCAGCAGCTTGGTGGCTCCCGCAGGGGGCCATGGCTACACCTTC. The gene calls are TRBV5-1 and TRBJ1-2, with TRBD1 identical over 8 bases. The CDR3 contains 16 residues. Germline V gene sequence: CDR1 SGHRS, CDR2 YFSETQ. J lost 6 bases, V lost 0 bases, and 10 bases had no gene match.

In its sample, this clone was seen once. The chain employs TRBV5-1 and TRBJ2-3; D gene ambiguous. The germline V and J ends were trimmed by 3 bases and 0 bases, with 5 bases remaining between them. The CDR3 extends over 13 amino acids. Germline CDR1 and CDR2: SGHRS and YFSETQ. CDR3: CASSSFSTDTQYF. As DNA, the CDR3 is TGCGCCAGCAGCTCGTTCAGCACAGATACGCAGTATTTT.

The chain combines TRBV7-9 with TRBJ2-7, with 9 bases that match TRBD1. The CDR3 consists of 14 residues. In germline, CDR1 is SEHNR, CDR2 FQNEAQ (reference sequence). V dropped 4 bases and J dropped 5; count of bases not matched to a gene: 6. CDR3 in DNA: TGTGCCAGCAGCTCCCGGGACAGGGACCACGAGCAGTACTTC. Residues: CASSSRDRDHEQYF.

This sequence joins TRBV6-5 and TRBJ2-2, with 8 positions matching TRBD1. Trimming took 5 bases from V and 6 from J; bases not matched to a gene: 8. The germline V gene encodes CDR1 MNHEY and CDR2 SVGAGI. This CDR3 comprises 15 residues. The chain's CDR3 is CASSHIDRGSGELFF. DNA for the CDR3: TGTGCCAGCAGTCACATCGACAGGGGATCCGGGGAGCTGTTTTTT.

The genes are TRBV6-1 and TRBJ1-5; no reliable D call. Germline lookup yields CDR1 MNHNS and CDR2 SASEGT. The CDR3 is 15 residues long. V dropped 1 base and J dropped 7 bases, with 14 bases sitting between them. The CDR3 loop reads CASSEGRSGGQPQHF. CDR3 nucleotide sequence: TGTGCCAGCAGTGAAGGGAGGTCGGGCGGCCAGCCCCAGCATTTT.

J is TRBJ2-5 and V is TRBV19; 8 positions match TRBD1. The CDR3 totals 15 residues. Germline assignment: CDR1 LNHDA and CDR2 SQIVND (reference sequence). With V trimmed by 5 bases and J by 4 bases, 9 bases remained unmatched. CDR3 protein: CASSPRQGQGETQYF. The CDR3 DNA reads as TGTGCCAGTAGTCCTCGACAGGGGCAGGGAGAGACCCAGTACTTC.

This clone was observed once. The chain links TRBV7-9 to TRBJ2-7; 9 bases match TRBD1. In germline, CDR1 is SEHNR, CDR2 FQNEAQ (reference sequence). CDR3 length equals 15 residues. The V gene end was trimmed by 5 bases and the J gene end by 0 bases; junction bases not matched to a gene: 5. The CDR3 reads CASSLGQGPSYEQYF. CDR3 bases: TGTGCCAGCAGCCTGGGACAGGGCCCCTCCTACGAGCAGTACTTC.

The V gene is TRBV7-3, the J gene TRBJ2-1, with TRBD2 matching over 13 bases. The CDR3 length is 19 residues. The ends lost 1 base at V and 2 bases at J; junction bases unmatched: 8. Germline V CDR1 and CDR2: SGHTA, FQGTGA. The CDR3 reads CASSLKRTSGSQAYNEQFF. CDR3 in DNA: TGTGCCAGCAGCTTAAAACGGACTAGCGGGAGTCAGGCCTACAATGAGCAGTTCTTC.

The gene calls are TRBV15 and TRBJ2-7; 10 bases align to TRBD1. Germline V gene lookup returns CDR1 LNHNV and CDR2 YYDKDF (reference sequence). J gave up 3 bases and V 3 bases, and 2 bases lay outside the gene matches. There are 14 residues in the CDR3. For the CDR3, the DNA is TGTGCCACCAGCAGGACAGGGGGCGGCTACGAGCAGTACTTC. Its protein product is CATSRTGGGYEQYF.

The rearrangement joins TRBV5-1 to TRBJ2-1, with TRBD2 identical over 11 bases. The CDR3 is made up of 18 amino acids. In germline, CDR1 is SGHRS, CDR2 YFSETQ. The ends lost 3 bases at V and 4 bases at J; junction bases unmatched: 12. The CDR3 loop reads CASSWQQLAGGRYNEQFF. In nucleotides, the CDR3 is TGCGCCAGCAGCTGGCAACAGCTAGCGGGAGGCCGTTACAATGAGCAGTTCTTC. Drawing the rest from reference TRBV5-1 and TRBJ2-1, the complete variable domain is KAGVTQTPRYLIKTRGQQVTLSCSPISGHRSVSWYQQTPGQGLQFLFEYFSETQRNKGNFPGRFSGRQFSNSRSEMNVSTLELGDSALYLCASSWQQLAGGRYNEQFFGPGTRLTVL.

V usage is TRBV5-1 and J usage is TRBJ2-7; TRBD2 matches 11 bases. The germline gives CDR1 SGHRS, CDR2 YFSETQ. This CDR3 comprises 14 residues. After removal of 4 bases from V and 8 bases from J, the junction contained 8 bases not matched to a gene. In nucleotides, the CDR3 is TGCGCCAGCAGCCCAACTAGCGGGAGTCCCAAGCAGTACTTC. Translating gives CASSPTSGSPKQYF. Variable domain in full (rest from reference TRBV5-1 and TRBJ2-7): KAGVTQTPRYLIKTRGQQVTLSCSPISGHRSVSWYQQTPGQGLQFLFEYFSETQRNKGNFPGRFSGRQFSNSRSEMNVSTLELGDSALYLCASSPTSGSPKQYFGPGTRLTVT.

The chain joins TRBV6-1 to TRBJ1-3; D gene unclear. The CDR3 loop spans 15 amino acids. Looked up from germline, CDR1 is MNHNS and CDR2 is SASEGT. V dropped 4 bases and J dropped 0 bases, with 10 bases sitting between them. CDR3 region: CASSGGLNSGNTIYF. The DNA for the CDR3 is TGTGCCAGCAGTGGAGGACTGAACTCTGGAAACACCATATATTTT.

The DNA of the CDR3 is TGTGCCAGCACCTTGACAGGGATTCACAATGAGCAGTTCTTC. Its translation: CASTLTGIHNEQFF. The V gene is TRBV6-1, the J gene TRBJ2-1, with TRBD1 identical over 7 bases. Germline CDR1 reads MNHNS; CDR2 reads SASEGT. The CDR3 has 14 residues. With V trimmed by 7 bases and J by 5 bases, 8 bases remained unmatched.

This clone has more than one count but fewer than ten. V is TRBV5-6 and J is TRBJ2-5; 12 nucleotides match TRBD2. The DNA end is a closer match to TRBJ2-7, so the J assignment may be wrong. From germline, CDR1 is SGHDT and CDR2 YYEEEE. This CDR3 has 17 residues. The CDR3 is CASSIGLAGLLSYEQYF. CDR3 nucleotide sequence: TGTGCCAGCAGCATCGGACTAGCGGGACTGCTCTCCTACGAGCAGTACTTC.